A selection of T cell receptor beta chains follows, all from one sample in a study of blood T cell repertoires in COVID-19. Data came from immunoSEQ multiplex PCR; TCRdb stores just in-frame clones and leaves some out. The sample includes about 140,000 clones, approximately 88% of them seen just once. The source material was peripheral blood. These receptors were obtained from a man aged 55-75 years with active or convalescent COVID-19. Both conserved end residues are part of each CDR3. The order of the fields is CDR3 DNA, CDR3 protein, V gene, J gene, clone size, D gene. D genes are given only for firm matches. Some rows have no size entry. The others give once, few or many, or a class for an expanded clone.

cdr3_nt: TGTGCCAGCAGCGGGACAGGGGAAGAGACCCAGTACTTC
cdr3_aa: CASSGTGEETQYF
v_call: TRBV7-9
j_call: TRBJ2-5
clone_size: .
d_call: TRBD1

cdr3_nt: TGTGCCAGCAGGCCGCCGAGCCCAAATTCACCCCTCCACTTT
cdr3_aa: CASRPPSPNSPLHF
v_call: TRBV27
j_call: TRBJ1-6
clone_size: .
d_call: .

cdr3_nt: TGTGCCAGCAGTTCTGCAGGCTCTTATGGCTACACCTTC
cdr3_aa: CASSSAGSYGYTF
v_call: TRBV6-5
j_call: TRBJ1-2
clone_size: .
d_call: .

cdr3_nt: TGTGCCAGCAACCTTATCGGGAGGTCATACAATGAGCAGTTCTTC
cdr3_aa: CASNLIGRSYNEQFF
v_call: TRBV28
j_call: TRBJ2-1
clone_size: .
d_call: TRBD2

cdr3_nt: TGTGCCAGCTCACTACGGACAGCGAGGGACAATGAGCAGTTCTTC
cdr3_aa: CASSLRTARDNEQFF
v_call: TRBV18
j_call: TRBJ2-1
clone_size: .
d_call: .

cdr3_nt: TGTGCCAGCAGCCTGCACCTTCCCGGGACTAGCGAGACCTACGAGCAGTACTTC
cdr3_aa: CASSLHLPGTSETYEQYF
v_call: TRBV14
j_call: TRBJ2-7
clone_size: .
d_call: TRBD2

cdr3_nt: TGTGCCAGCAGTCCACAGGCGGGGTTGGCCAATCAGCCCCAGCATTTT
cdr3_aa: CASSPQAGLANQPQHF
v_call: TRBV27
j_call: TRBJ1-5
clone_size: .
d_call: .

cdr3_nt: TGTGCCAGCAGCCTGACGGGAGATAATTCACCCCTCCACTTT
cdr3_aa: CASSLTGDNSPLHF
v_call: TRBV28
j_call: TRBJ1-6
clone_size: .
d_call: .

cdr3_nt: TGTGCCAGCAGCCAAGATAGGACAAAATACGAGCAGTACTTC
cdr3_aa: CASSQDRTKYEQYF
v_call: TRBV4-2
j_call: TRBJ2-7
clone_size: .
d_call: .

cdr3_nt: TGTGCCAGCAGCGACGGGACAGGTGGATACGAGCAGTACTTC
cdr3_aa: CASSDGTGGYEQYF
v_call: TRBV9
j_call: TRBJ2-7
clone_size: .
d_call: TRBD1

cdr3_nt: TGTGCCAGCTCACAACAGGGACAGGGGGCCTCCTACGAGCAGTACTTC
cdr3_aa: CASSQQGQGASYEQYF
v_call: TRBV18
j_call: TRBJ2-7
clone_size: .
d_call: TRBD1

cdr3_nt: TGTGCCTGGAGTGTCCCTCGACAGGGTAAGAACGAGCAGTACTTC
cdr3_aa: CAWSVPRQGKNEQYF
v_call: TRBV30
j_call: TRBJ2-7
clone_size: .
d_call: TRBD1

cdr3_nt: TGTGCCAGTAGTATTTCGCGGGACGGCACCGGGGAGCTGTTTTTT
cdr3_aa: CASSISRDGTGELFF
v_call: TRBV19
j_call: TRBJ2-2
clone_size: .
d_call: .

cdr3_nt: TGTGCCAGTAGTATAAGACTAGCGGGAGGGCCGAGTGAGCAGTTCTTC
cdr3_aa: CASSIRLAGGPSEQFF
v_call: TRBV19
j_call: TRBJ2-1
clone_size: .
d_call: TRBD2

cdr3_nt: TGTGCCAGCGGCCGCAGGGATGTGATTTCACCCCTCCACTTT
cdr3_aa: CASGRRDVISPLHF
v_call: TRBV28
j_call: TRBJ1-6
clone_size: .
d_call: .

cdr3_nt: TGTGCCAGCACCTCCTTGAGCGGGAAGACCCAGTACTTC
cdr3_aa: CASTSLSGKTQYF
v_call: TRBV6-5
j_call: TRBJ2-5
clone_size: .
d_call: TRBD2

cdr3_nt: TGTGCCAGCAGCTTCGCCGCAGGCACAGATACGCAGTATTTT
cdr3_aa: CASSFAAGTDTQYF
v_call: TRBV7-3
j_call: TRBJ2-3
clone_size: .
d_call: .

cdr3_nt: TGTGCCATCAGACCGGGACAGAGCTATAATTCACCCCTCCACTTT
cdr3_aa: CAIRPGQSYNSPLHF
v_call: TRBV10-3
j_call: TRBJ1-6
clone_size: .
d_call: TRBD1

cdr3_nt: TGTGCCAGCAGCCAAGTGGCAGGGAAAAAACTGTTTTTT
cdr3_aa: CASSQVAGKKLFF
v_call: TRBV3-1/TRBV3-2
j_call: TRBJ1-4
clone_size: .
d_call: .

cdr3_nt: TGTGCCAGCAGCTTATTTGGGGGACAGGGGTTTTACGAGCAGTACTTC
cdr3_aa: CASSLFGGQGFYEQYF
v_call: TRBV7-2
j_call: TRBJ2-7
clone_size: once
d_call: TRBD1

cdr3_nt: TGTGCCAGCAGCGTCGGACTAGCGGGAGCCTCTATGGTGCGGTTCTTC
cdr3_aa: CASSVGLAGASMVRFF
v_call: TRBV11-2
j_call: TRBJ2-1
clone_size: .
d_call: TRBD2

cdr3_nt: TGTGCCAGCAGTGAAGGCTGGGCGAGCAAGGCGACCCAGTACTTC
cdr3_aa: CASSEGWASKATQYF
v_call: TRBV6-1
j_call: TRBJ2-5
clone_size: .
d_call: .

cdr3_nt: TGTGCCAGCTCACCACCTGGTGGCGGAGGACCCTCCAGGGAGCAGTTCTTC
cdr3_aa: CASSPPGGGGPSREQFF
v_call: TRBV18
j_call: TRBJ2-1
clone_size: .
d_call: .

cdr3_nt: TGTGCCAGTAGTAGAGGGGGTACTGGAAACACCATATATTTT
cdr3_aa: CASSRGGTGNTIYF
v_call: TRBV19
j_call: TRBJ1-3
clone_size: .
d_call: .

cdr3_nt: TGTGCCAGTAGTACCGGCTTGAGAAGCGGGGCTTACAATGAGCAGTTCTTC
cdr3_aa: CASSTGLRSGAYNEQFF
v_call: TRBV19
j_call: TRBJ2-1
clone_size: .
d_call: TRBD2

cdr3_nt: TGTGCCAGCACCGAAGGGTACAGGGGTGTGGGACTAGCGGGAGGGGCCCCGCAGTATTTT
cdr3_aa: CASTEGYRGVGLAGGAPQYF
v_call: TRBV2
j_call: TRBJ2-3
clone_size: .
d_call: TRBD2

cdr3_nt: TGTGCCAGCAGGCCTGGACTAGCGGGAGGCAATGAGCAGTTCTTC
cdr3_aa: CASRPGLAGGNEQFF
v_call: TRBV2
j_call: TRBJ2-1
clone_size: .
d_call: TRBD2

cdr3_nt: TGTGCCAGCAGTTACTCCCGGGACTCCCGAATGAGGCAGTTCTTC
cdr3_aa: CASSYSRDSRMRQFF
v_call: TRBV6-5
j_call: TRBJ2-1
clone_size: once
d_call: .

cdr3_nt: TGTGCCAGCAGCTTAGTTCCGGGAAGCTACGAGCAGTACTTC
cdr3_aa: CASSLVPGSYEQYF
v_call: TRBV13
j_call: TRBJ2-7
clone_size: .
d_call: .